This TCR beta chain was sequenced for a study of shared clonotypes between healthy human individuals. The authors distributed each subset's genomic DNA evenly over several immunoSEQ plates. On sorted subsets, replicate PCRs used 200 to 250 ng DNA, or 30,000 or so T cell genomes. Under the authors' procedure: Because ImmunoSEQ provided only junction sequences with no quality scores, the filtering differed. Assay used: immunoSEQ multiplex PCR; TCRdb lists only in-frame clones, some missing. V, J and clone size reflect that table, while D and trimming were determined from the DNA. The sample has about 580,000 clones, about 98% seen once; the top ten hold approximately 0.3%. Germline CDR1 and CDR2: SGHTA and FQGTGA. Trimming removed 0 bases from V and 5 bases from J, with 25 bases in between. This CDR3 contains 20 residues. Naive CD8 cells comprised CD45RO-negative, CCR7-positively selected cells, excluding terminally differentiated effector memory CD45RA+ cells.

A remark on this clone: As yet, its antigen is unknown.

Points from the study as a whole: Several donors showed sharing of approximately 4.7% of naive CD4 clonotypes.

The rearrangement joins TRBV7-3 to TRBJ2-2, with a possible D match to TRBD2 (6 bases). Sequences were obtained from naive CD8+ T cells sorted from blood. This receptor was identified in a man aged 25 to 40 in good health. The CDR3 bases are TGTGCCAGCAGCTTAACGGGACCCATCTATTCGGGAGTGGGGACCGGGGAGCTGTTTTTT. It is translated as CASSLTGPIYSGVGTGELFF.